This T cell receptor beta chain was obtained from a study of CD8+CD57+ T cells in acquired aplastic anemia (dated by TCRdb to between 2018 and 2020). Regarding the research as a whole: A mean of approximately 3 ug of DNA, ranging from roughly 0.18 to 30 ug, was extracted from sorted CD4+ and CD8+ cells. A CD8+CD57+ expansion meant a frequency higher than the mean frequency seen in healthy subjects.

Profiling of TCR beta VDJ combinations and CDR3 sequences used genomic DNA as the template. An Illumina HiSeq 2000 was used for TCR repertoire sequencing. Processing in the source paper ran as follows. Repertoire assessment relied on Simpson's diversity index, CDR3 size and DJ length profiles, and TRBV/TRBJ rearrangement plots. The immunodominant clone was defined as the most abundant DNA sequence in deep sequencing data. CDR3 amino acid sequences were checked for sharing between subjects and were compared against published repertoires and the VDJdb database. TCRdb trimmed the raw reads at Q25, called clones with MiXCR and kept productive beta chains. Duplicate CDR3 protein sequences are folded into a single record with the most common DNA and genes. These V and J calls derive from TCRdb rather than the authors' analysis. The sample table contains approximately 220,000 distinct CDR3 sequences; only one count was recorded for around 46% of them. The ten largest clones capture 7% to 10% of the sample.

Expansion of CD8+CD57+ cells had been shown by flow cytometry in the patients chosen for sequencing. All patients had severe acquired aplastic anemia diagnosed by International Study of Aplastic Anemia and Agranulocytosis and Camitta criteria. At the time blood was sampled, none of the patients had received any therapy. TCR repertoires of sorted CD4+ and CD8+ blood T cells from severe aplastic anemia patients and healthy subjects were deep-sequenced in the study. Patients were enrolled under clinicaltrials.gov protocols 00001620, 01623167, 00001397, 00071045, 00081523 and 00961064 in the USA. Ficoll-Paque density gradient centrifugation was used to isolate peripheral blood mononuclear cells. CD4+ and CD8+ T cells were sorted by FACS or magnetic beads before DNA extraction. This clonotype was counted ten times or more. Which antigen it targets is not known. No base-level quality is on record; no much larger clone is a single base apart.

General study outcomes and caveats: Around 28 CD8+ CDR3 sequences were found to be shared between patients and controls, but these sequences appeared to be highly expressed in patients and within the immunodominant clones of the patients. CD8+ Simpson's diversity did not differ significantly between patients and healthy controls (P=0.060).

The CDR3 numbers 14 residues from cysteine through phenylalanine. The DNA shown is the 42-base CDR3, in frame from base 1. Via the germline V gene (reference sequence), CDR1 is SEHNR and CDR2 FQNEAQ. The V end loses 5 bases and the J end loses 6 bases, and a stretch of 14 bases separates them. The V and J segments used are TRBV7-9 and TRBJ1-5; perhaps TRBD1 is the D gene, with 5 bases matching. The sequenced material came from sorted CD4+, CD8+, or CD8+CD57+ T cells (not recorded which) from PBMCs. This TCR derives from a human donor with aplastic anemia. The nucleotides are TGTGCCAGCAGCCGTGCAGGGTTCGGTCAGCCCCAGCATTTT. This translates into CASSRAGFGQPQHF.